The 3 T cell receptor beta chains reported below all come from one sample, sequenced in a study of blood T cell repertoires in COVID-19 (dated by TCRdb to the early 2020s). The method behind the library was the immunoSEQ multiplex PCR assay. The table was pulled from immuneACCESS by TCRdb, which kept in-frame rearrangements only. Such tables lose some clones; where checked, under half of the loss comes from unresolved V genes, and the rest has no known cause. This sample is represented by 150,000 or so clones; approximately 83% of them were singletons. Of the sample, approximately 32% is held by the ten largest clones. Sequences were obtained from peripheral blood. The origin of the receptors is a woman aged 55-69 years with acute or convalescent COVID-19.

The rearrangement uses TRBV6-5 and TRBJ2-3; 11 bases are a match to TRBD2. Germline V lookup: CDR1 MNHEY, CDR2 SVGAGI. Trimming at V came to 6 bases and at J to 5 bases, leaving 4 bases not matched to a gene. The CDR3 length is 14 residues. DNA of the CDR3: TGTGCCAGCAGATTAGCGGGGGGGAGAGATACGCAGTATTTT. Its translation is CASRLAGGRDTQYF.

This sequence joins TRBV7-6 and TRBJ1-4; D uncertain. V shed 5 bases and J shed 0 bases, with 13 bases lying between them. From germline, CDR1 is SGHVS and CDR2 FNYEAQ. The CDR3 runs 16 residues. The CDR3 reads CASSPVPGATNEKLFF. Written as DNA, the CDR3 is TGTGCCAGCAGCCCGGTGCCGGGAGCAACTAATGAAAAACTGTTTTTT.

This clone was recorded a few times. The V and J genes are TRBV13 and TRBJ1-3; D is uncertain. Trimming cost V 4 bases and J 1 base, with 8 bases left between them. This CDR3 has 14 residues. The germline V gene has CDR1 PRHDT and CDR2 FYEKMQ (reference sequence). In DNA form, the CDR3 reads TGTGCCAGCAGCTCGAGGATTTCTGGAAACACCATATATTTT. Encoded protein: CASSSRISGNTIYF.